This T cell receptor beta chain appears in the sequencing data of a study of blood T cells in healthy people across ages. This CDR3 is built from 15 residues. With V trimmed by 6 bases and J by 0 bases, 5 bases remained unmatched. Germline lookup yields CDR1 SGHAT and CDR2 FQNNGV. This clonotype was detected only a few times. Through a sample-barcoded 5' primer and a J-beta primer mix, a second PCR was run for roughly 6 to 11 cycles. TCRdb re-analysed the 5' RACE reads in MiXCR, keeping a single row per CDR3 protein. Here the sample spans about 1.6 million distinct CDR3 sequences, about 32% being singletons.

Sequenced: blood. This TCR was recovered from a woman between 25 and 40 years old in good health. This chain links TRBV11-2 with TRBJ2-7; 10 bases are shared with TRBD2. The CDR3 DNA is TGTGCCAGCAGTTCAACTAGCGGGGACTCCTACGAGCAGTACTTC. This codes for CASSSTSGDSYEQYF.